This T cell receptor beta chain emerged from a study of beta chain features in type 1 diabetes. Findings and caveats of the study: All four CD4+ subsets of Type 1 diabetes patients contained TCRB CDR3s that were moderately but significantly shorter. A potential influence of HLA type upon TCRB rearrangement remained unresolved herein.

The CDR3 totals 14 residues. V lost 5 bases, J lost 7 bases, and 7 bases stayed unmatched. Germline V lookup: CDR1 MNHEY, CDR2 SMNVEV (reference sequence). On this clone itself: Its antigen is still unknown.

Each sorted population was over 98% pure. Expressed TCRB transcripts got sequenced, as all isolated RNA was reverse transcribed. Assay: immunoSEQ multiplex PCR; the TCRdb copy retains only in-frame clones and omits some. The sample comprises about 340,000 clones, 13% of which are singletons, and over 0.014% rests with the top ten. The source of this sequence is a woman younger than 35 with type 1 diabetes. The sample consisted of naive CD4+ T cells from blood. The V call is TRBV27, the J call TRBJ1-4; 7 bases match TRBD1. CDR3 region: CASSRDRAGEKLFF. For the CDR3, the DNA is TGTGCCAGCAGTCGAGACAGGGCTGGTGAAAAACTGTTTTTT.